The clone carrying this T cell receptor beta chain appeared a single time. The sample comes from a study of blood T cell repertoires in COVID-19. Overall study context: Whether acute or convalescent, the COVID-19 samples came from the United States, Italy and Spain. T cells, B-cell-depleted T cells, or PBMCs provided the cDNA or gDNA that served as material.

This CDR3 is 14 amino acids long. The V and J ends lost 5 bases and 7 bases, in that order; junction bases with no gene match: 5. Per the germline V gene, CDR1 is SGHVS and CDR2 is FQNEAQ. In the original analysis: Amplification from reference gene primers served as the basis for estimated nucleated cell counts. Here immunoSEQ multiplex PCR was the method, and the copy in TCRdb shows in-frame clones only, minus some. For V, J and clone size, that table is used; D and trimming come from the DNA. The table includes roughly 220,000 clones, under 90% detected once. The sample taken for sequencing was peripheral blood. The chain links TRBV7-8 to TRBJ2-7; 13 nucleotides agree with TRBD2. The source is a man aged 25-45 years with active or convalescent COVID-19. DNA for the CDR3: TGTGCCAGCAGCCCTGGACTAGCGGGGGAAGAGCAGTACTTC. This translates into CASSPGLAGEEQYF. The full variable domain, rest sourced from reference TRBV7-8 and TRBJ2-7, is GAGVSQSPRYKVAKRGQDVALRCDPISGHVSLFWYQQALGQGPEFLTYFQNEAQLDKSGLPSDRFFAERPEGSVSTLKIQRTQQEDSAVYLCASSPGLAGEEQYFGPGTRLTVT.